This TCR beta chain was recorded in a study of blood T cell repertoires in COVID-19. Some clones are missing from TCRdb's copy, which holds only in-frame ones; the method was immunoSEQ multiplex PCR. The profile shows over 150,000 clones, roughly four fifths of them singletons. This clonotype originated in a man aged 35-49 years who had recovered from COVID-19. The sample consisted of PBMCs or T cells enriched from blood (not recorded which).

The CDR3: CASARGQETQYF. The CDR3 DNA follows: TGTGCCAGCGCTAGGGGACAAGAGACCCAGTACTTC. The genes are TRBV5-8 and TRBJ2-5; D is perhaps TRBD1 (5 bases). Germline lookup yields CDR1 SGHTS and CDR2 YDEGEE. The CDR3 contains 12 residues. The germline V and J ends were trimmed by 7 bases and 2 bases, with 9 bases remaining between them.